The clone carrying this TCR beta chain was picked up a small number of times. V was pared by 0 bases and J by 3 bases, with 8 bases of the junction left unmatched. CDR1 is SGHTA, CDR2 FQGNSA, per germline. The CDR3 has 16 amino acids. This entry belongs to a study of blood T cell repertoires in COVID-19. For the study at large: T cells, B-cell-depleted T cells, or PBMCs provided the cDNA or gDNA that served as material.

Sequencing used immunoSEQ multiplex PCR; TCRdb keeps in-frame clones, though not all of them. In the table there are 95,000 to 110,000 clones, roughly four fifths of which are singletons. The chain links TRBV7-2 to TRBJ2-7; 7 bases fit TRBD1. This sequence originates from a woman over 75 with active or convalescent COVID-19. Material for sequencing was peripheral blood. The DNA of the CDR3 is TGTGCCAGCAGCTTAGCAGGGGGCGGAAATAACTACGAGCAGTACTTC. It yields the protein CASSLAGGGNNYEQYF.